Listed below are T cell receptor beta chains from one sample, sequenced in a study of identical twins. TCRdb processed the 5' RACE reads anew with MiXCR; each CDR3 protein has one entry. The sample shows a few hundred thousand distinct CDR3 sequences, nearly 9.5% of them seen only once. Another study also made use of these data, one on yellow fever vaccine responses in identical twins.

Sequenced sample: CD8+ T cells sorted from blood. These TCRs come from a young woman in good health. The CDR3 runs from the conserved cysteine through the conserved F or W.

j_call	v_call	cdr3_aa
TRBJ2-7	TRBV9	CASSGGQGSNYEQYF
TRBJ2-7	TRBV14	CASSQDPRWDGDYEQYF
TRBJ2-7	TRBV27	CASGLNGGRTSYEQYF
TRBJ2-7	TRBV14	CASSLYYEQYF
TRBJ2-1	TRBV4-3	CASSQEWAGYNEQFF
TRBJ2-5	TRBV11-2	CASSTSLAEETQYF
TRBJ2-7	TRBV20-1	CSAPGQGGIYEQYF
TRBJ2-7	TRBV12-3/TRBV12-4	CASSPGLAVSYEQYF
TRBJ2-1	TRBV6-2/TRBV6-3	CASSYSMTWNPEQFF
TRBJ2-5	TRBV5-1	CASSPEGLAGQETQYF
TRBJ2-7	TRBV7-7	CASSLDGVEQYF
TRBJ2-1	TRBV3-1	CASSPHGGHNEQFF
TRBJ2-7	TRBV7-9	CASRPDSYEQYF
TRBJ2-3	TRBV2	CASSGGADTQYF
TRBJ2-1	TRBV11-1	CASSFGTSGETPYNEQFF
TRBJ2-7	TRBV29-1	CSVESRGRGNEQYF
TRBJ2-5	TRBV7-9	CASSPRSQETQYF
TRBJ2-1	TRBV6-2/TRBV6-3	CASRDPSGRYYNEQFF
TRBJ2-2	TRBV29-1	CSVLAQGAASPGELFF
TRBJ2-3	TRBV20-1	CSAWTTTDTQYF
TRBJ2-1	TRBV2	CASTSGIGMNEQFF
TRBJ2-3	TRBV27	CASSLEAGDTDTQYF
TRBJ2-1	TRBV7-8	CASTWMGLAEYNEQFF
TRBJ1-2	TRBV7-9	CASSLPGTDGYTF
TRBJ2-3	TRBV20-1	CSARSQGPRTDTQYF
TRBJ2-7	TRBV7-9	CASSDRGDYEQYF
TRBJ2-5	TRBV24-1	CATCVQGQETQYF
TRBJ2-1	TRBV9	CASSLADGSYNEQFF
TRBJ2-7	TRBV5-6	CASSFIRDSSYEQYF
TRBJ1-2	TRBV9	CASSVGYGYTF
TRBJ2-1	TRBV29-1	CSVDLSGRVDEQFF
TRBJ2-3	TRBV30	CAWSRELGDTQYF
TRBJ2-3	TRBV25-1	CASSEGIRTDTGVGQYF
TRBJ2-1	TRBV7-2	CASSSDRGNEQFF
TRBJ2-1	TRBV3-1	CASSQGQGAIYEQFF
TRBJ1-1	TRBV7-9	CASSKPVGPSPEAFF
TRBJ2-7	TRBV28	CASSFAGTDFGEQYF
TRBJ2-1	TRBV15	CATSRESRDRVLSSYNEQFF
TRBJ2-7	TRBV6-5	CASSYSTSGSSYEQYF
TRBJ2-7	TRBV20-1	CSANRVPAGIYEQYF
TRBJ2-7	TRBV7-9	CASSFNLRTGKKGEQYF
TRBJ1-4	TRBV11-3	CASSSQGAANEKLFF
TRBJ2-1	TRBV12-3/TRBV12-4	CASSHDEVGWYNEQFF
TRBJ2-7	TRBV7-8	CASSPLAREIFYEQYF
TRBJ2-7	TRBV27	CASSWYQGSSYEQYF
TRBJ2-3	TRBV19	CASSPVFADTQYF
TRBJ2-3	TRBV7-6	CASSSRTSGDADTQYF
TRBJ2-1	TRBV25-1	CASSATRDSYNEQFF
TRBJ1-6	TRBV14	CASSLGQGAASPLHF
TRBJ2-1	TRBV4-2	CASSPGGANEQFF